This T cell receptor (beta chain) appears in the sequencing data of a study of TIL therapy for anti-PD-1-resistant metastatic lung cancer. Whole-study context: Patients then received nivolumab; progressors got lymphodepletion, TIL and IL-2. Median tumor PD-L1 proportion score was approximately 5.7%.

Sequencing used immunoSEQ v3. Produced via immunoSEQ multiplex PCR; TCRdb's table is partial and in-frame only. The sample yields tens of thousands of clones, approximately 86% seen once. Time point of the sample: pre-treatment sample, taken before nivolumab and TIL therapy. Enrollment ran from late 2017 to early 2020. Notes on this clone: Its antigen is undetermined.

General observations from the study: This highly selected cohort may not generalize to typical lung cancer patients.

V lost 3 bases to trimming and J lost 4 bases; unmatched junction nucleotides: 6. The CDR3 has 15 residues. Germline CDR1 reads SGDLS; CDR2 reads YYNGEE. This receptor was taken from a person between 25 and 80 years old with non-small cell lung cancer. The source was blood, collected at baseline. J is TRBJ1-2 and V is TRBV9; 10 bases align to TRBD1. The CDR3 protein is CASSAQTGGGYGYTF. The CDR3 region has the DNA TGTGCCAGCAGCGCCCAGACAGGGGGCGGCTATGGCTACACCTTC.